The sequence of this T cell receptor (beta chain) was determined in a study of control samples from healthy donors and cancer patients. This clone was counted only a few times. Here immunoSEQ multiplex PCR was the method, and the copy in TCRdb shows in-frame clones only, minus some. The table has 100,000 to 150,000 clones, over 75% seen once; the top ten hold more than 1.5%. V was clipped by 7 bases and J by 4 bases, with 9 bases between them. Looked up from germline, CDR1 is MGHDK and CDR2 is SYGVNS. The CDR3 loop spans 12 amino acids. The source material was blood. The clonotype originates from a man aged 18 to 29 in good health. The chain is built from TRBV25-1 and TRBJ2-3, with D perhaps being TRBD1 or TRBD2 (6 bases each). The CDR3 bases are TGTGCCAGCACGGAGGGGGCAGATACGCAGTATTTT. Amino acids: CASTEGADTQYF. The entire variable domain, with the rest obtained from reference TRBV25-1 and TRBJ2-3, is as follows: EADIYQTPRYLVIGTGKKITLECSQTMGHDKMYWYQQDPGMELHLIHYSYGVNSTEKGDLSSESTVSRIRTEHFPLTLESARPSHTSQYLCASTEGADTQYFGPGTRLTVL.